Listed here is a single TCR beta chain. Its antigen is currently unknown. Here immunoSEQ multiplex PCR was the method, and the copy in TCRdb shows in-frame clones only, minus some. Of about 78,000 clones in the sample, approximately 90% were seen once. This specimen belongs to a study of T cell responses to AZD1222 COVID-19 vaccine. This CDR3 is 13 amino acids long. V was pared by 3 bases and J by 6 bases, with 11 bases between. CDR1 LNHDA and CDR2 SQIVND come from the germline V gene (reference sequence). Findings of the study overall: Spike-spanning, vaccine-associated CD4 TCRs were dominant at 160-218 and 743-854.

V usage is TRBV19 and J usage is TRBJ1-2; D might be TRBD1 (5 bases). This TCR was recovered from an adult who received the AZD1222 COVID-19 vaccine. The specimen comprised peripheral blood, sampled 28 days after the second AZD1222 dose. For the CDR3, the DNA is TGTGCCAGTAGTATTACCGGGACCGATGGCTACACCTTC. It translates to CASSITGTDGYTF.